Described below is a single T cell receptor (beta chain) sequence and its context. The method was immunoSEQ multiplex PCR; TCRdb's version includes in-frame clones alone and lacks a portion of them. The sample shows over 55,000 clones, 87% of them seen only once. V was pared by 4 bases and J by 0 bases, with 7 bases between. Germline loops: CDR1 MGHRA, CDR2 YSYEKL. The CDR3 length is 15 residues. The data are from a study of blood T cell repertoires in COVID-19. The V gene is TRBV4-1, the J gene TRBJ2-6; D call uncertain. The sequence was obtained from a man between 45 and 60 years old with active COVID-19. Sequencing used peripheral blood. The CDR3 bases are TGCGCCAGCAGCCCTGGCGGCTCTGGGGCCAACGTCCTGACTTTC. Encoded protein: CASSPGGSGANVLTF.